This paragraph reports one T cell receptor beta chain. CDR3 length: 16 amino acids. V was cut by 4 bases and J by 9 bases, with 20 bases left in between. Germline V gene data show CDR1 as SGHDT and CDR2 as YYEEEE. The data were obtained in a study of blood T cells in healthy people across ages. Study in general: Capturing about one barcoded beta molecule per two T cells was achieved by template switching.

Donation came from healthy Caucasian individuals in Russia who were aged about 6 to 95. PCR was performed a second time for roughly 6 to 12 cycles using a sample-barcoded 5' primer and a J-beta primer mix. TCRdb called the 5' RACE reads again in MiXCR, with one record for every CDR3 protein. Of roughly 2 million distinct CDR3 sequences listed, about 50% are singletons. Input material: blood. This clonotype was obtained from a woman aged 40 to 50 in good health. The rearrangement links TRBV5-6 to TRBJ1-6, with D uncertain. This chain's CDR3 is CASSPTSTPYGSPLHF. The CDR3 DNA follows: TGTGCCAGCAGCCCAACCTCGACACCTTATGGTTCACCCCTCCACTTT.